This T cell receptor beta chain was identified during a study of cytomegalovirus exposure and HLA in healthy donors. Study results and limitations: Per published accounts, TCR beta sequences correctly predicted the HLA-A and HLA-B alleles of most subjects. Beyond CMV serostatus, there was no information to go on about immune exposure. The study carried out a later analysis of TCR beta sequences. It associated around 17,000 of them with specific HLA alleles at a false discovery rate of 0.05. TRBV6-2, TRBV6-3 and some other V segments were excluded as indistinguishable.

Details on this clone: Its antigen is undetermined.

The PCR was carried out with 60 Vbeta primers and 13 Jbeta primers. The data were produced by immunoSEQ multiplex PCR, yet TCRdb's version contains in-frame clones alone and is incomplete. This sample carries under 150,000 clones, about 86% of them seen once, and the ten largest clones take around 4.2%. The CDR3 totals 15 residues. The ends were cut back, 1 base at V and 1 base at J, with 5 bases in the middle. Germline CDR1 and CDR2: SGHAT and FQNNGV. The sample was PBMCs. The sequence was collected from a woman younger than 45 in good health and CMV-seronegative. This chain uses TRBV11-2 with TRBJ1-6; D is undetermined. CDR3 nucleotides: TGTGCCAGCAGCTTAGCGGGGTCCTATAATTCACCCCTCCACTTT. This codes for CASSLAGSYNSPLHF.